The 12 T cell receptor beta chains given below trace back to one sample, sequenced in a study of blood T cell repertoires in COVID-19. Data came from immunoSEQ multiplex PCR; TCRdb stores just in-frame clones and leaves some out. The sample includes about 210,000 clones, 86% of them seen just once. Specimen: PBMCs or T cells enriched from blood (not recorded which). The source of these receptors is a man aged 35 to 55 with acute COVID-19.

This clone was detected only a few times. The chain is built from TRBV10-2 and TRBJ1-1, with a weak D call TRBD1 (5 bases). The CDR3 runs to 14 residues. Germline lookup yields CDR1 WSHSY and CDR2 SAAADI. V was cut by 3 bases and J by 0 bases, with 8 bases left in between. CDR3 in amino acids: CASSETGLNTEAFF. The CDR3 DNA follows: TGCGCCAGCAGTGAAACAGGCCTGAACACTGAAGCTTTCTTT.

CDR3 sequence (DNA): TGTGCCTGGAAGGTCAGGAACTTGAATGGCTACACCTTC. This encodes CAWKVRNLNGYTF. This chain links TRBV30 with TRBJ1-2; D is uncertain. Per germline, CDR1 GTSNPN and CDR2 SVGIG (reference sequence). V lost 4 bases, J lost 6 bases, and 15 bases lay in between. The CDR3 consists of 13 residues.

V gene TRBV7-3 combines with J gene TRBJ2-3, with a weak D call TRBD1 (6 bases). Germline V gives CDR1 SGHTA, CDR2 FQGTGA. This CDR3 contains 13 residues. The V and J ends lost 3 bases and 5 bases respectively, with 9 bases between them. CDR3 loop: CASSFRRGDTQYF. CDR3 bases: TGTGCCAGCAGCTTCCGCAGGGGAGATACGCAGTATTTT.

The chain is built from TRBV4-1 and TRBJ2-6; D uncertain. The CDR3 spans 16 residues. The V and J ends lost 4 bases and 0 bases respectively, with 10 bases between them. CDR1 is MGHRA and CDR2 is YSYEKL in the germline V gene. CDR3 region: CASSPLTSSGANVLTF. The DNA of the CDR3 is TGCGCCAGCAGCCCCCTAACGAGCTCTGGGGCCAACGTCCTGACTTTC.

The gene calls are TRBV18 and TRBJ1-3; 9 bases agree with TRBD1. V shed 3 bases and J 4 bases; nucleotides not matched to a gene: 7. The CDR3 is 16 residues long. The germline V gene encodes CDR1 KGHSH and CDR2 LQKENI. CDR3 sequence: CASSPYTGGSGNTIYF. The CDR3 bases are TGTGCCAGCTCACCGTATACAGGGGGCTCGGGAAACACCATATATTTT.

The rearrangement links TRBV9 to TRBJ1-2; D is perhaps TRBD1 (6 bases). The CDR3 sequence is 14 residues long. V was cut by 0 bases and J by 8 bases, with 14 bases left in between. CDR1 SGDLS and CDR2 YYNGEE come from the germline V gene. For the CDR3, the DNA is TGTGCCAGCAGCGTAGTTAGTCAGGGGAGAGGCTACACCTTC. Translating it yields CASSVVSQGRGYTF.

This clone appeared a single time. The gene calls are TRBV5-4 and TRBJ2-7; TRBD2 is a possible D gene (6 bases). The CDR3 has 13 residues. V lost 5 bases and J lost 6, with 15 bases in between. CDR1 is SGHNT and CDR2 is YYREEE in the germline V gene (reference sequence). CDR3 in DNA: TGTGCCAGCAGGCAGGATCTGGGGGGCGAGCAGTACTTC. This codes for CASRQDLGGEQYF.

The chain carries TRBV28 and TRBJ2-1; D might be TRBD2 (5 bases). The ends were cut back, 6 bases at V and 15 bases at J, with 18 bases in the middle. The CDR3 totals 12 residues. Germline assignment: CDR1 MDHEN and CDR2 SYDVKM. The CDR3 DNA reads TGTGCCAGCAGCCTCGAGGGCTACTTCCCGTTCTTC. Protein: CASSLEGYFPFF.

The chain joins TRBV19 to TRBJ1-1; maybe TRBD1 (6 bases). The CDR3 runs 15 residues. V was clipped by 0 bases and J by 1 base, with 9 bases between them. The germline V gene has CDR1 LNHDA and CDR2 SQIVND (reference sequence). CDR3 sequence: CASSIEWTANTEAFF. Here the CDR3 DNA reads TGTGCCAGTAGTATAGAGTGGACAGCGAACACTGAAGCTTTCTTT.

This chain connects TRBV6-1 to TRBJ1-1; D ambiguous. CDR1 is MNHNS, CDR2 SASEGT, per germline. With 3 bases removed from V and 10 bases from J, the gap between germline ends came to 15 bases. This CDR3 is 13 amino acids long. In DNA form, the CDR3 reads TGTGCCAGCAGTGACGGGCCTCTCGAGGGAGCTTTCTTT. Encoded protein: CASSDGPLEGAFF.

The chain employs TRBV5-6 and TRBJ1-2, with D uncertain. The CDR3 totals 14 residues. Germline V lookup: CDR1 SGHDT, CDR2 YYEEEE. V was clipped by 0 bases and J by 8 bases, with 14 bases between them. This CDR3 reads CASSLVSPGRGYTF. In nucleotides, the CDR3 is TGTGCCAGCAGCTTGGTTTCCCCTGGGAGAGGCTACACCTTC.

This chain connects TRBV30 to TRBJ2-5; a possible D gene is TRBD2 (5 bases). The length of the CDR3 is 12 residues. V shed 8 bases and J shed 1 base, with 11 bases lying between them. Germline V CDR1 and CDR2: GTSNPN, SVGIG (reference sequence). CDR3 region: CAGVRGQETQYF. CDR3 in DNA: TGTGCCGGCGTCCGGGGCCAAGAGACCCAGTACTTC.